Below, 29 T cell receptor beta chains from the same sample are listed, as sequenced in a study of T cell responses to AZD1222 COVID-19 vaccine. This table comes from immunoSEQ multiplex PCR, and its TCRdb copy is limited to in-frame clones, with some not included. The table shows 95,000 to 150,000 clones, with 85% to 90% occurring only once. Sequencing was performed on peripheral blood, taken on day 0 of AZD1222 vaccination. The receptors stem from an adult in good health.

This chain joins TRBV19 and TRBJ1-5; 10 bases agree with TRBD1. With V trimmed by 3 bases and J by 6 bases, 14 bases remained unmatched. Germline loops: CDR1 LNHDA, CDR2 SQIVND (reference sequence). The CDR3 length is 18 residues. The CDR3 is CASSIWDRGRVGVQPQHF. CDR3 coding DNA: TGTGCCAGTAGTATTTGGGACAGGGGCCGCGTGGGGGTTCAGCCCCAGCATTTT.

The gene calls are TRBV6-5 and TRBJ2-1, with TRBD1 matching over 9 bases. The CDR3 runs to 14 residues. Germline V gene data show CDR1 as MNHEY and CDR2 as SVGAGI. V shed 7 bases, J shed 4 bases, and the junction held 5 bases outside the gene matches. DNA of the CDR3: TGTGCCAGCATCCGGGACAGGGCTTACAATGAGCAGTTCTTC. Translation: CASIRDRAYNEQFF.

The V call is TRBV5-6, the J call TRBJ2-1; 7 positions agree with TRBD1. Germline values: CDR1 SGHDT, CDR2 YYEEEE. The V gene end was trimmed by 1 base and the J gene end by 7 bases; junction bases not matched to a gene: 5. The CDR3 covers 14 residues. CDR3 nucleotide sequence: TGTGCCAGCAGCTTGACGGGACAGAGAAATGAGCAGTTCTTC. Its protein product is CASSLTGQRNEQFF.

The chain has TRBV6-5 and TRBJ1-6, with 7 bases lining up with TRBD1. The length of the CDR3 is 15 residues. V was clipped by 6 bases and J by 8 bases; unmatched bases: 10. Germline V gives CDR1 MNHEY, CDR2 SVGAGI. The CDR3 loop is CASRGDTGVHSPLHF. The DNA for the CDR3 is TGTGCCAGCAGAGGGGATACAGGGGTTCATTCACCCCTCCACTTT.

J is TRBJ2-2 and V is TRBV19; 11 bases are shared with TRBD2. Germline V gene data show CDR1 as LNHDA and CDR2 as SQIVND (reference sequence). The length of the CDR3 is 17 residues. V lost 4 bases to trimming and J lost 0 bases; unmatched junction nucleotides: 4. The CDR3, as DNA: TGTGCCAGTAGTACGGGGACTAGCGGTACGAACACCGGGGAGCTGTTTTTT. This sequence encodes CASSTGTSGTNTGELFF.

The chain joins TRBV5-6 to TRBJ1-1, with D uncertain. This CDR3 is built from 14 residues. Per the germline V gene, CDR1 is SGHDT and CDR2 is YYEEEE. The germline V and J ends were trimmed by 0 bases and 1 base, with 7 bases remaining between them. In DNA, the CDR3 is TGTGCCAGCAGCTTGGGTCAGCCGAACACTGAAGCTTTCTTT. It codes for CASSLGQPNTEAFF.

This sequence joins TRBV7-9 and TRBJ2-3, with 7 bases aligning to TRBD2. Germline CDR1 SEHNR, CDR2 FQNEAQ (reference sequence). Unmatched junction bases numbered 1, after V lost 6 bases and J lost 1 base. The CDR3 is 13 residues long. The CDR3 DNA sequence: TGTGCCAGCAGTCGGGGGGGCACAGATACGCAGTATTTT. The encoded protein is CASSRGGTDTQYF.

The chain is built from TRBV6-6 and TRBJ1-3; weak D call: TRBD1 (6 bases). With 2 bases removed from V and 0 bases from J, the gap between germline ends came to 11 bases. CDR1 is MNHNY, CDR2 SVGAGI, per germline (reference sequence). CDR3 length: 16 amino acids. CDR3 sequence reads: CASSYGQGSSGNTIYF. The CDR3 region has the DNA TGTGCCAGCAGTTACGGTCAGGGGTCCTCTGGAAACACCATATATTTT.

The gene calls are TRBV5-6 and TRBJ2-1; a weak D match, TRBD2 (6 bases). The germline gives CDR1 SGHDT, CDR2 YYEEEE. V was trimmed by 2 bases and J by 5 bases, leaving 11 bases between them. The CDR3 spans 14 residues. The CDR3 DNA follows: TGTGCCAGCAGCTTACGGGACTGGGACAATGAGCAGTTCTTC. This sequence encodes CASSLRDWDNEQFF.

The chain couples TRBV7-9 to TRBJ2-5; D uncertain. The CDR3 contains 13 residues. From germline, CDR1 is SEHNR and CDR2 FQNEAQ (reference sequence). V was trimmed by 0 bases and J by 5 bases, leaving 7 bases between them. The CDR3 spells CASSLAFGETQYF. The CDR3 DNA sequence: TGTGCCAGCAGCTTAGCGTTCGGGGAGACCCAGTACTTC.

This sequence joins TRBV4-2 and TRBJ2-1, with D perhaps matching TRBD2 (6 bases). CDR3 length: 15 amino acids. The germline V and J ends were trimmed by 0 bases and 6 bases, with 12 bases remaining between them. The V gene's germline CDR1 is LGHNA and CDR2 YNFKEQ. The CDR3 region has the DNA TGTGCCAGCAGCCAAGAAACACTAGCTTTCAATGAGCAGTTCTTC. It yields the protein CASSQETLAFNEQFF.

The V and J genes are TRBV18 and TRBJ1-1; D might be TRBD1 (5 bases). The germline V gene has CDR1 KGHSH and CDR2 LQKENI. The CDR3 covers 14 residues. The V gene lost 6 bases and the J gene lost 3 bases, with 14 bases spanning the gap. The chain's CDR3 is CASSADGGDTEAFF. Here the CDR3 DNA reads TGTGCCAGCTCTGCTGACGGGGGGGACACTGAAGCTTTCTTT.

The chain links TRBV6-2 or TRBV6-3 to TRBJ2-1, with 14 bases that match TRBD2. Trimming cost V 4 bases and J 6 bases; bases outside gene matches: 2. Germline V gives CDR1 MNHEY, CDR2 SVGEGT. CDR3 length: 15 residues. The CDR3 DNA reads TGTGCCAGCAGTTTCGGACTAGCGGGGGGCAATGAGCAGTTCTTC. Amino acid sequence: CASSFGLAGGNEQFF.

The chain uses TRBV18 and TRBJ1-2; TRBD1 matches 12 bases. The V segment lost 3 bases and the J segment 7 bases; nucleotides outside the gene matches: 3. This CDR3 region has 14 residues. The V gene's germline CDR1 is KGHSH and CDR2 LQKENI. In DNA, the CDR3 is TGTGCCAGCTCACCGGGGACAGGGGGCTTTGGCTACACCTTC. This translates into CASSPGTGGFGYTF.

This chain connects TRBV9 to TRBJ1-1, with TRBD1 matching over 7 bases. With 4 bases clipped from V and 2 bases from J, the junction kept 5 bases outside the gene matches. This CDR3 spans 14 amino acids. The V gene's germline CDR1 is SGDLS and CDR2 YYNGEE. The chain's CDR3 is CASSIDRANTEAFF. For the CDR3, the DNA is TGTGCCAGCAGCATCGACAGGGCCAACACTGAAGCTTTCTTT. Full variable domain (rest looked up from reference TRBV9 and TRBJ1-1): DSGVTQTPKHLITATGQRVTLRCSPRSGDLSVYWYQQSLDQGLQFLIQYYNGEERAKGNILERFSAQQFPDLHSELNLSSLELGDSALYFCASSIDRANTEAFFGQGTRLTVV.

CDR3: CASSGGRATNEKLFF. CDR3 coding DNA: TGTGCCAGCAGCGGGGGTCGCGCAACTAATGAAAAACTGTTTTTT. The chain couples TRBV9 to TRBJ1-4; D remains unclear. The CDR3 is 15 amino acids. Germline lookup yields CDR1 SGDLS and CDR2 YYNGEE. V gave up 3 bases and J gave up 0 bases, with 9 bases separating them.

This chain connects TRBV27 to TRBJ1-5, with a tentative D call TRBD1 (6 bases). Germline loops: CDR1 MNHEY, CDR2 SMNVEV (reference sequence). The CDR3 runs 15 residues. Trimming left V 1 base short and J 7 bases short, with 14 bases between. The CDR3 region has the DNA TGTGCCAGCAGTTTATTTTCGGGGGCAATGCAGCCCCAGCATTTT. Protein sequence: CASSLFSGAMQPQHF.

This clone was observed a handful of times. The chain recombines TRBV9 with TRBJ2-7, with D perhaps TRBD1 (6 bases). This CDR3 has 14 amino acids. CDR1 is SGDLS and CDR2 is YYNGEE in the germline V gene. V was cut by 0 bases and J by 5 bases, with 12 bases left in between. CDR3 DNA: TGTGCCAGCAGCGTAGGAACAGGGCTAAACGAGCAGTACTTC. Protein product: CASSVGTGLNEQYF.

The chain carries TRBV7-9 and TRBJ2-1; D gene ambiguous. Trimming shortened V by 3 bases and J by 10 bases, and 13 bases separated the two germline ends. CDR1 and CDR2 (germline): SEHNR, FQNEAQ (reference sequence). This CDR3 is 13 amino acids long. CDR3 in DNA: TGTGCCAGCAGCTTGGGTTCGGGCGGAGAGCAGTTCTTC. It translates to CASSLGSGGEQFF.

The DNA for the CDR3 is TGTGCCAGCAGCTTGACCCTACAGGGTACCTATGGCTACACCTTC. Amino acid sequence: CASSLTLQGTYGYTF. The chain employs TRBV11-2 and TRBJ1-2; D possibly corresponds to TRBD1 (6 bases). The CDR3 spans 15 residues. Germline assignment: CDR1 SGHAT and CDR2 FQNNGV. The ends were cut back, 3 bases at V and 4 bases at J, with 15 bases in the middle.

This clone was seen once. This CDR3 reads CASSLAPGARAGKAFF. The CDR3 DNA reads as TGTGCCAGCAGCTTAGCGCCGGGGGCGCGGGCCGGGAAAGCTTTCTTT. The gene calls are TRBV7-8 and TRBJ1-1; D is perhaps TRBD1 (6 bases). In germline, CDR1 is SGHVS, CDR2 FQNEAQ. V was shortened by 0 bases and J by 9 bases, with 20 bases between the two germline ends. This CDR3 has 16 residues. Full variable domain (outside the CDR3, taken from reference TRBV7-8 and TRBJ1-1): GAGVSQSPRYKVAKRGQDVALRCDPISGHVSLFWYQQALGQGPEFLTYFQNEAQLDKSGLPSDRFFAERPEGSVSTLKIQRTQQEDSAVYLCASSLAPGARAGKAFFGQGTRLTVV.

This clone was seen a few times. The chain has TRBV6-4 and TRBJ1-2; 7 bases match TRBD1. The CDR3 contains 14 residues. The V segment lost 3 bases and the J segment 7 bases; nucleotides outside the gene matches: 8. The germline V gene has CDR1 MRHNA and CDR2 SNTAGT. The DNA of the CDR3 is TGTGCCAGCAGTGAGGCAGGGGGTTACGGTGGCTACACCTTC. It translates to CASSEAGGYGGYTF.

This clone was picked up one time. The rearrangement links TRBV7-9 to TRBJ1-3; D remains unclear. Trimming removed 2 bases from V and 2 bases from J, with 7 bases in between. This CDR3 is 14 amino acids long. Germline V gene lookup returns CDR1 SEHNR and CDR2 FQNEAQ (reference sequence). The CDR3 DNA follows: TGTGCCAGCAGCTTACGTTCGGCTGGAAACACCATATATTTT. Amino acids: CASSLRSAGNTIYF.

CDR3 bases: TGCGCCAGCACCCGAGCCGGGAATCAAGAGACCCAGTACTTC. Its protein is CASTRAGNQETQYF. The chain uses TRBV5-1 and TRBJ2-5; the D gene is possibly TRBD2 (5 bases). Germline CDR1 SGHRS, CDR2 YFSETQ. Trimming took 6 bases from V and 2 from J, leaving 14 bases between them. The CDR3 consists of 14 residues.

The chain joins TRBV7-3 to TRBJ2-7, with 7 nucleotides matching TRBD2. Germline V lookup: CDR1 SGHTA, CDR2 FQGTGA. V lost 5 bases and J lost 3; bases outside the gene matches: 7. There are 14 residues in the CDR3. Here the CDR3 DNA reads TGTGCCAGCAGCCCTAGCGGAGACCTCTACGAGCAGTACTTC. Translated: CASSPSGDLYEQYF.

CDR3 bases: TGTGCCAGCAGTGACGTCCAAGAGACCCAGTACTTC. Amino acid sequence: CASSDVQETQYF. The chain links TRBV2 to TRBJ2-5; D remains ambiguous. CDR3 length equals 12 residues. V lost 3 bases to trimming and J lost 1 base, with 3 bases between them. Germline-derived CDR1 and CDR2 are SNHLY and FYNNEI.

V gene TRBV7-9 combines with J gene TRBJ1-2, with TRBD1 identical over 10 bases. J was trimmed by 8 bases and V by 11 bases; bases with no gene match: 8. Germline V gives CDR1 SEHNR, CDR2 FQNEAQ (reference sequence). The CDR3 runs 12 residues. The CDR3 sequence: CAWSRDRGGYTF. CDR3 bases: TGTGCCTGGTCCCGGGACAGGGGCGGCTACACCTTC.

In regard to this clone: Additional DNA sequences in this sample encode the identical CDR3. This sequence joins TRBV5-1 and TRBJ1-2; the D is unclear. Per the germline V gene, CDR1 is SGHRS and CDR2 is YFSETQ. There are 14 residues in the CDR3. The V gene lost 0 bases and the J gene lost 2 bases, with 8 bases spanning the gap. DNA of the CDR3: TGCGCCAGCAGCTTGGGGACGGTGAACTATGGCTACACCTTC. It codes for CASSLGTVNYGYTF.

The chain recombines TRBV15 with TRBJ1-1, with TRBD1 matching 9 bases. CDR1 LNHNV and CDR2 YYDKDF come from the germline V gene (reference sequence). The CDR3 covers 17 residues. J lost 1 base, V lost 1 base, and 7 bases had no gene match. For the CDR3, the DNA is TGTGCCACCAGCAGAGCTGGACAGGGGTTTAGGAACACTGAAGCTTTCTTT. Protein product: CATSRAGQGFRNTEAFF.